Below, 24 T cell receptor beta chains from the same sample are listed, as sequenced in a study of T cells in Graves' hyperthyroidism and ophthalmopathy. Amplified regions were TCR beta CDR3 sequences from RNA transcripts. When the TCR CDR3 underwent first-round RT-PCR, the HTBI primer set was used. TCRdb processed the multiplex PCR reads anew with MiXCR; each CDR3 protein has one entry. The table shows nearly 750,000 distinct CDR3 sequences, with around a third occurring only once. The specimen sequenced was blood. Receptor source: a woman in her thirties or forties with Graves' hyperthyroidism.

V usage is TRBV7-2 and J usage is TRBJ2-7; possible D gene TRBD1, 6 bases. V was cut by 1 base and J by 7 bases, with 17 bases left in between. This CDR3 contains 15 residues. CDR1 and CDR2 from the germline V gene are SGHTA and FQGNSA. DNA of the CDR3: TGTGCCAGCAGCTTAGGGCAGGGGCATGGGGATGAGCAGTACTTC. Protein sequence: CASSLGQGHGDEQYF.

This clonotype was found a few times. This could be a read error, since a much larger clone is one nucleotide away. The V and J genes are TRBV12-3 or TRBV12-4 and TRBJ2-2; no clear D. Trimming removed 6 bases at V and 4 bases at J, with 6 bases between. The CDR3 has 12 residues. The CDR3 reads CASSPTTGELFF. DNA for the CDR3: TGTGCCAGCAGCCCTACCACCGGGGAGCTGTTTTTT.

In this sample, this clonotype turned up many times. This chain links TRBV29-1 with TRBJ1-2; 8 bases match TRBD1. CDR3 length: 12 amino acids. Germline CDR1 SQVTM, CDR2 ANQGSEA. J lost 3 bases, V lost 7 bases, and 4 bases had no gene match. The CDR3 loop is CSAGQAHYGYTF. The DNA of the CDR3 is TGCAGCGCGGGACAGGCGCACTATGGCTACACCTTC. The full variable domain, in which reference TRBV29-1 and TRBJ1-2 provide the parts outside the CDR3, is SAVISQKPSRDICQRGTSLTIQCQVDSQVTMMFWYRQQPGQSLTLIATANQGSEATYESGFVIDKFPISRPNLTFSTLTVSNMSPEDSSIYLCSAGQAHYGYTFGSGTRLTVV.

To note about this clonotype: This may be a read error: a much more frequent sequence differs by one nucleotide. V gene TRBV19 combines with J gene TRBJ2-7; 7 bases agree with TRBD2. This CDR3 comprises 14 residues. Germline assignment: CDR1 LNHDA and CDR2 SQIVND (reference sequence). CDR3 DNA: TGTGCCGGTAGTATAGGACTAGATCACAACGAGCAGTACTTC. Protein: CAGSIGLDHNEQYF.

The chain links TRBV12-3 or TRBV12-4 to TRBJ1-1; D not certain. The V gene lost 5 bases and the J gene lost 3 bases, with 10 bases spanning the gap. The CDR3 runs to 13 residues. The CDR3 protein is CASSARADTEAFF. The CDR3 bases are TGTGCCAGCAGTGCCCGGGCGGACACTGAAGCTTTCTTT.

This clonotype showed up just a few times. The gene calls are TRBV20-1 and TRBJ1-5; 7 bases match TRBD1. Losses at the gene ends were 5 bases for V and 5 bases for J; bases not matched to a gene: 6. This CDR3 contains 13 residues. Germline lookup yields CDR1 DFQATT and CDR2 SNEGSKA (reference sequence). The CDR3 protein is CSALGTDYQPQHF. The CDR3 coding sequence is TGCAGTGCTCTCGGGACAGATTATCAGCCCCAGCATTTT.

This rearrangement joins TRBV6-6 to TRBJ1-6, with 7 bases lining up with TRBD1. The V and J ends lost 2 bases and 6 bases, in that order; junction bases with no gene match: 7. Germline V gives CDR1 MNHNY, CDR2 SVGAGI (reference sequence). This CDR3 is 16 amino acids long. DNA for the CDR3: TGTGCCAGCAGTTACGGGGACAGCCGGGTTAATTCACCCCTCCACTTT. Its protein product is CASSYGDSRVNSPLHF.

The chain couples TRBV11-2 to TRBJ1-4; no definite D call. With 3 bases removed from V and 5 bases from J, the gap between germline ends came to 16 bases. The CDR3 length is 16 residues. The germline V gene encodes CDR1 SGHAT and CDR2 FQNNGV. For the CDR3, the DNA is TGTGCCAGCAGCTTCAACTCGGCAGCGAAAAATGAAAAACTGTTTTTT. It specifies CASSFNSAAKNEKLFF. The entire variable domain, with the rest obtained from reference TRBV11-2 and TRBJ1-4, is as follows: EAGVAQSPRYKIIEKRQSVAFWCNPISGHATLYWYQQILGQGPKLLIQFQNNGVVDDSQLPKDRFSAERLKGVDSTLKIQPAKLEDSAVYLCASSFNSAAKNEKLFFGSGTQLSVL.

This clonotype has more than one count but fewer than ten. CDR3 protein: CASSQANGDYEQYF. The CDR3 region has the DNA TGTGCCAGCAGCCAAGCCAATGGGGACTACGAGCAGTACTTC. The rearrangement uses TRBV11-2 and TRBJ2-7; D gene uncertain. Germline CDR1 reads SGHAT; CDR2 reads FQNNGV. Trimming took 5 bases from V and 3 from J, leaving 14 bases between them. This CDR3 is 14 amino acids long.

The CDR3 DNA reads as TGTGCCAGCAGTTACAACAGTGTGGGATATGGCTACACCTTC. This encodes CASSYNSVGYGYTF. The chain recombines TRBV6-2 or TRBV6-3 with TRBJ1-2, with D hard to call. The germline gives CDR1 MNHEY, CDR2 SVGEGT. The CDR3 length is 14 residues. Trimming took off 2 bases at V and 5 bases at J, with 12 bases between the two ends.

The V call is TRBV29-1, the J call TRBJ1-2, with D possibly TRBD1 on 5 matching bases. In germline, CDR1 is SQVTM, CDR2 ANQGSEA. Trimming left V 8 bases short and J 6 bases short, with 13 bases between. This CDR3 is 11 amino acids long. CDR3 in DNA: TGCAGCTTCTTTACAGGAGATGGCTACACCTTC. Protein sequence: CSFFTGDGYTF.

This clonotype was observed a few times. V is TRBV4-3 and J is TRBJ1-3; D is unclear. The ends were cut back, 0 bases at V and 2 bases at J, with 5 bases in the middle. Germline V CDR1 and CDR2: LGHNA, YSLEER. The CDR3 sequence is 14 residues long. CDR3 amino acids: CASSQDSPGNTIYF. The CDR3 nucleotides read TGCGCCAGCAGCCAAGACAGCCCTGGAAACACCATATATTTT.

V and J are TRBV5-6 and TRBJ2-2; D gene unclear. The CDR3 has 16 amino acids. CDR1 is SGHDT, CDR2 YYEEEE, per germline. Trimming stripped 1 base from V and 3 bases from J, with 13 bases between. Here the CDR3 reads CASSLKGPFDTGELFF. The DNA for the CDR3 is TGTGCCAGCAGCTTGAAGGGCCCCTTTGACACCGGGGAGCTGTTTTTT.

This clonotype has ten or more counts. The chain couples TRBV14 to TRBJ2-7, with 7 bases identical to TRBD1. This CDR3 spans 14 amino acids. V lost 4 bases, J lost 0 bases, and 3 bases stayed unmatched. CDR1 and CDR2 (germline): SGHDN, FVKESK. The CDR3 here is CASSPTGFSYEQYF. Here the CDR3 DNA reads TGTGCCAGCAGCCCGACAGGGTTCTCCTACGAGCAGTACTTC.

This clonotype turned up a few times. Mismatch with germline at one junction end may stem from a read error. This rearrangement joins TRBV10-3 to TRBJ2-5; D is perhaps TRBD2 (5 bases). The CDR3 is made up of 15 amino acids. Germline CDR1 reads ENHRY; CDR2 reads SYGVKD. CDR3: CASSYRRTYQETQYF. The CDR3, as DNA: TGTGCCAGCAGTTACCGGCGGACTTACCAAGAGACCCAGTACTTC.

This clonotype came up many times. The chain joins TRBV20-1 to TRBJ2-5; D not certain. Deletions cut 6 bases from V and 5 bases from J, with 16 bases between. From germline, CDR1 is DFQATT and CDR2 SNEGSKA (reference sequence). The length of the CDR3 is 13 residues. In nucleotides, the CDR3 is TGCAGTGCAACCTTCACGGTGGGGGAGACCCAGTACTTC. Amino acid sequence: CSATFTVGETQYF.

The V call is TRBV6-6, the J call TRBJ1-5; D remains unclear. CDR1 is MNHNY and CDR2 is SVGAGI in the germline V gene (reference sequence). V lost 7 bases and J 6 bases, leaving 22 bases between the germline ends. This CDR3 spans 16 amino acids. The CDR3 bases are TGTGCCAGCATTTTCAGGCCCCCTGGCGAAGGTCAGCCCCAGCATTTT. Translated: CASIFRPPGEGQPQHF.

The chain couples TRBV29-1 to TRBJ1-2; a weak D match, TRBD1 (5 bases). Trimming took off 8 bases at V and 7 bases at J, with 23 bases between the two ends. This CDR3 is 14 amino acids long. In germline, CDR1 is SQVTM, CDR2 ANQGSEA. CDR3 DNA: TGCAGCTTGGAAAGGGACGGAGGAAGGGGTGGCTACACCTTC. It is translated as CSLERDGGRGGYTF.

About this clonotype itself: The junction shows a germline mismatch at one end, possibly a read error. The chain recombines TRBV7-3 with TRBJ2-7; 11 bases align to TRBD2. CDR3 size: 15 residues. The germline CDR1 and CDR2 sequences are SGHTA and FQGTGA. The CDR3 protein is CAGSTGTSGTYEQYF. CDR3 nucleotides: TGTGCCGGCAGCACGGGGACTAGCGGCACCTACGAGCAGTACTTC.

This clonotype was seen at least ten times. The chain joins TRBV7-9 to TRBJ2-5, with D possibly being TRBD2 (5 bases). Germline CDR1 is SEHNR and CDR2 is FQNEAQ (reference sequence). This CDR3 region has 14 residues. Deletions cut 5 bases from V and 4 bases from J, with 14 bases between. CDR3 amino acids: CASSLLALAETQYF. The DNA for the CDR3 is TGTGCCAGCAGCCTCTTGGCCCTAGCAGAGACCCAGTACTTC.

This clonotype occurred many times. One end of the junction is discordant with germline, which a read error may explain. The V call is TRBV7-2, the J call TRBJ1-5; 7 bases fit TRBD1. From germline, CDR1 is SGHTA and CDR2 FQGNSA. This CDR3 is built from 15 residues. CDR3 in DNA: TGTGCCAGCAGTTTAGACAGGGTAAACAATCAGCCCCAGCATTTT. Amino acids: CASSLDRVNNQPQHF.

V gene TRBV6-6 combines with J gene TRBJ1-4, with D perhaps TRBD1 (6 bases). The V end lost 5 bases, the J end lost 6 bases, and 25 bases lay between the germline ends. Per germline, CDR1 MNHNY and CDR2 SVGAGI (reference sequence). This CDR3 is built from 18 residues. The CDR3 sequence: CASSEVSGLVKGDEKLFF. DNA for the CDR3: TGTGCCAGCAGTGAAGTGTCAGGGCTCGTAAAGGGGGATGAAAAACTGTTTTTT.

This clonotype was recorded at least ten times. The chain has TRBV6-2 or TRBV6-3 and TRBJ2-6; D gene uncertain. This CDR3 spans 13 amino acids. Trimming cost V 2 bases and J 9 bases, with 8 bases left between them. Germline CDR1 and CDR2: MNHEY and SVGEGT. The CDR3 sequence is CASSYAVYNVLTF. The CDR3 DNA reads TGTGCCAGCAGTTACGCGGTCTACAACGTCCTGACTTTC.

Points on this clonotype: An end of the junction does not agree with germline; a read error may underlie this. This chain links TRBV2 with TRBJ1-5; 9 bases map to TRBD1. CDR1 is SNHLY, CDR2 FYNNEI, per germline. The CDR3 covers 19 residues. Here the CDR3 DNA reads TGTGCCAGCAGTGAAGTGAGGGACAGGGCATGTTTAATGGATCAGCCCCTGCATTTT. It is translated as CASSEVRDRACLMDQPLHF. Full variable domain (missing parts from reference TRBV2 and TRBJ1-5): EPEVTQTPSHQVTQMGQEVILRCVPISNHLYFYWYRQILGQKVEFLVSFYNNEISEKSEIFDDQFSVERPDGSNFTLKIRSTKLEDSAMYFCASSEVRDRACLMDQPLHFGDGTRLSIL.